One and the same sample provided the 5 T cell receptor beta chains below, sequenced in a study of graft-versus-host responses after intestinal transplantation. Method: immunoSEQ multiplex PCR; TCRdb's copy keeps in-frame clones and lacks some. The sample consists of 100,000 to 120,000 clones, roughly 95% of them appearing once. Their recognized antigens are unknown. The starting material was unstimulated CD8+ T cells sorted from spleen or lymph node cells, obtained before intestinal transplant. The receptors here all came from a human donor who received an intestinal transplant.

The J gene is TRBJ2-2, the V gene TRBV12-5, with TRBD1 as a possible D gene (5 bases). Germline lookup yields CDR1 LGHNT and CDR2 FRNRAP. The CDR3 runs 13 residues. Deletions cut 6 bases from V and 1 base from J, with 6 bases between. The CDR3 is CASGTGNTGELFF. The CDR3 DNA reads TGTGCTAGTGGCACAGGGAACACCGGGGAGCTGTTTTTT.

The chain combines TRBV19 with TRBJ1-2, with 8 bases lining up with TRBD1. The germline V gene has CDR1 LNHDA and CDR2 SQIVND (reference sequence). V shed 6 bases, J shed 7 bases, and the junction held 10 bases outside the gene matches. The CDR3 spans 14 residues. CDR3 sequence reads: CASSGTGQRRGYTF. The CDR3 DNA is TGTGCCAGTAGCGGGACAGGCCAACGACGTGGCTACACCTTC.

The V and J genes are TRBV5-4 and TRBJ2-7, with TRBD2 identical over 13 bases. This CDR3 is built from 15 residues. J gave up 6 bases and V 5 bases, and 8 bases lay outside the gene matches. Germline V lookup: CDR1 SGHNT, CDR2 YYREEE (reference sequence). CDR3: CASRNTSGRASEQYF. Written as DNA, the CDR3 is TGTGCCAGCAGGAACACTAGCGGGAGGGCCTCCGAGCAGTACTTC.

The chain joins TRBV7-2 to TRBJ2-1, with 7 bases lining up with TRBD2. V lost 0 bases, J lost 8 bases, and 7 bases stayed unmatched. CDR1 SGHTA and CDR2 FQGNSA come from the germline V gene. The CDR3 is 15 residues long. The CDR3 here is CASSLAGRDVDEQFF. CDR3 coding DNA: TGTGCCAGCAGCTTAGCGGGGAGGGATGTCGATGAGCAGTTCTTC.

The chain joins TRBV9 to TRBJ2-1, with TRBD2 matching 8 bases. The CDR3 is 15 amino acids. The trim removed 0 bases at V and 5 bases at J, leaving 4 bases unmatched. Germline V lookup: CDR1 SGDLS, CDR2 YYNGEE. The CDR3 reads CASSVVTSGDNEQFF. In nucleotides, the CDR3 is TGTGCCAGCAGCGTAGTAACTAGCGGTGACAATGAGCAGTTCTTC.